These 24 T cell receptor beta chains came from one sample sequenced in a study of human T cells and chemical hapten exposure. TCRdb re-called the RACE reads with MiXCR, one entry per CDR3 protein. The repertoire holds around 69,000 distinct CDR3 sequences, approximately 9.4% seen once, with about 3.1% in the top ten. The sample's time point: patch test 1, 2 weeks after DPC sensitization. Noted treatment: therapeutic diphenylcyclopropenone sensitization with weekly scalp DPC. The sequences come from whole blood, collected in connection with sensitization to the hapten diphenylcyclopropenone (DPC). Receptors were obtained from a woman between 35 and 50 years old with alopecia areata. Some clones in this sample may be carry-over from other donors' samples.

This clonotype was found many times. V is TRBV7-9 and J is TRBJ2-1; no clear D gene. The CDR3 sequence is 11 residues long. The V gene's germline CDR1 is SEHNR and CDR2 FQNEAQ (reference sequence). Trimming shortened V by 4 bases and J by 6 bases, and 4 bases separated the two germline ends. In nucleotides, the CDR3 is TGTGCCAGCAGCTCGACCAATGAGCAGTTCTTC. Its translation is CASSSTNEQFF.

About this clonotype itself: The junction and the germline gene differ at one end; a read error may be behind it. The V gene is TRBV12-3 or TRBV12-4, the J gene TRBJ2-7; D is perhaps TRBD2 (5 bases). This CDR3 contains 11 residues. The CDR3 DNA is TGTGCCAGCAGCTCTAGCTACGAGCAGAACTTC. Amino acids: CASSSSYEQNF.

This clonotype was counted at least ten times. The junction departs from germline at one end; a sequencing error may be responsible. This chain connects TRBV7-7 to TRBJ2-7, with 10 bases aligning to TRBD1. Germline CDR1 reads SSHAT; CDR2 reads FNYEAQ (reference sequence). CDR3 size: 13 residues. In DNA form, the CDR3 reads TGTGCTAGCAGCAGGGACAGGGGAGGCGAGCAGTACTTC. Translation gives CASSRDRGGEQYF. Using reference TRBV7-7 and TRBJ2-7 for the parts outside the CDR3, the full variable domain is GAGVSQSPRYKVTKRGQDVTLRCDPISSHATLYWYQQALGQGPEFLTYFNYEAQPDKSGLPSDRFSAERPEGSISTLTIQRTEQRDSAMYRCASSRDRGGEQYFGPGTRLTVT.

The chain couples TRBV29-1 to TRBJ2-7, with a tentative D call TRBD2 (7 bases). CDR3 length: 14 amino acids. From germline, CDR1 is SQVTM and CDR2 ANQGSEA. V lost 4 bases, J lost 7 bases, and 20 bases lay in between. The chain's CDR3 is CSVAFPGGPPEQYF. CDR3 sequence (DNA): TGCAGCGTTGCATTCCCCGGGGGGCCCCCTGAGCAGTACTTC.

This sequence joins TRBV4-1 and TRBJ2-1; D is ambiguous. Germline CDR1 reads MGHRA; CDR2 reads YSYEKL. This CDR3 comprises 13 residues. Between the trimmed V and J ends, which lost 4 bases and 6 bases, there was a span of 10 bases. CDR3 region: CASSPDYLNEQFF. CDR3 DNA sequence: TGCGCCAGCAGCCCCGATTACCTCAATGAGCAGTTCTTC.

This clonotype was found many times. The V and J genes are TRBV12-3 or TRBV12-4 and TRBJ2-3, with a possible D match to TRBD2 (6 bases). The CDR3 runs 12 residues. V lost 3 bases and J 7 bases, leaving 8 bases between the germline ends. CDR3 coding DNA: TGTGCCAGCAGTTTCGGGAGTTATACGCAGTATTTT. This encodes CASSFGSYTQYF.

This clonotype was picked up a small number of times. The rearrangement uses TRBV13 and TRBJ1-5, with TRBD1 identical over 8 bases. V shed 2 bases, J shed 6 bases, and the junction held 3 bases outside the gene matches. This CDR3 contains 14 residues. CDR1 and CDR2 (germline): PRHDT, FYEKMQ (reference sequence). CDR3 sequence: CASSLSGGGQPQHF. CDR3 bases: TGTGCCAGCAGCTTATCAGGGGGCGGTCAGCCCCAGCATTTT.

The chain combines TRBV6-1 with TRBJ1-2; D is unresolved. Germline CDR1 and CDR2: MNHNS and SASEGT. Deletions cut 1 base from V and 0 bases from J, with 9 bases between. The CDR3 covers 15 residues. The CDR3 loop is CASSEGSGANYGYTF. The CDR3, as DNA: TGTGCCAGCAGTGAAGGTTCAGGAGCTAACTATGGCTACACCTTC.

This clonotype was seen many times. The CDR3 sequence is CATSRGPAENTEAFF. The CDR3 region has the DNA TGTGCCACCAGCAGAGGTCCTGCGGAAAACACTGAAGCTTTCTTT. J is TRBJ1-1 and V is TRBV15, with D hard to call. V lost 1 base to trimming and J lost 2 bases, with 11 bases between them. The length of the CDR3 is 15 residues. Germline lookup yields CDR1 LNHNV and CDR2 YYDKDF (reference sequence).

This clonotype has at least ten counts. The chain joins TRBV6-6 to TRBJ1-6; 9 nucleotides match TRBD1. The germline gives CDR1 MNHNY, CDR2 SVGAGI (reference sequence). The CDR3 covers 16 residues. The trim removed 6 bases at V and 7 bases at J, leaving 10 bases unmatched. CDR3 residues: CASSQTYGTGNSPLHF. As DNA, the CDR3 is TGTGCCAGCAGCCAAACGTACGGGACAGGGAATTCACCCCTCCACTTT.

This clonotype was recorded many times. The chain couples TRBV5-1 to TRBJ2-6, with a weak D call TRBD1 (6 bases). Germline CDR1 reads SGHRS; CDR2 reads YFSETQ. The CDR3 has 18 residues. V was cut by 1 base and J by 1 base, with 15 bases left in between. The DNA for the CDR3 is TGCGCCAGCAGCTTGAGTCCAGGGGCGCGTTCTGGGGCCAACGTCCTGACTTTC. Translation gives CASSLSPGARSGANVLTF.

This clonotype was recorded many times. V gene TRBV7-8 combines with J gene TRBJ2-1, with TRBD1 identical over 9 bases. V dropped 3 bases and J dropped 8; count of bases not matched to a gene: 8. The CDR3 loop spans 15 amino acids. CDR1 and CDR2 from the germline V gene are SGHVS and FQNEAQ. The CDR3 region has the DNA TGTGCCAGCAGCTTGTGGACAGGGGCTAACGATGAGCAGTTCTTC. Protein sequence: CASSLWTGANDEQFF.

This clonotype occurred a few times. This chain links TRBV20-1 with TRBJ1-2; D is possibly TRBD1 (5 bases). This CDR3 is built from 14 residues. The ends were cut back, 2 bases at V and 2 bases at J, with 12 bases in the middle. The germline CDR1 and CDR2 sequences are DFQATT and SNEGSKA (reference sequence). The CDR3 loop is CSARMTELNYGYTF. Here the CDR3 DNA reads TGCAGTGCTAGAATGACAGAGCTAAACTATGGCTACACCTTC.

This clonotype showed up many times. The chain combines TRBV10-3 with TRBJ2-5, with D possibly being TRBD2 (5 bases). V was trimmed by 7 bases and J by 4 bases, leaving 22 bases between them. There are 16 residues in the CDR3. Germline CDR1 is ENHRY and CDR2 is SYGVKD. The CDR3 DNA sequence: TGTGCCATCAACGGAGGCGCAGACCCATCATCAGAGACCCAGTACTTC. Protein sequence: CAINGGADPSSETQYF.

Ten or more counts support this clonotype. The chain recombines TRBV19 with TRBJ2-3; D is uncertain. Trimming left V 7 bases short and J 4 bases short, with 24 bases between. CDR1 is LNHDA, CDR2 SQIVND, per germline (reference sequence). The CDR3 consists of 17 residues. The CDR3 DNA sequence: TGTGCCAGTACCCCGTCCGCAGGCCCAATAGCACCAGATACGCAGTATTTT. Residues: CASTPSAGPIAPDTQYF.

The table lists this clonotype with a few counts. The chain recombines TRBV29-1 with TRBJ1-3; D is undetermined. Germline values: CDR1 SQVTM, CDR2 ANQGSEA. The V end lost 1 base, the J end lost 8 bases, and 9 bases lay between the germline ends. The CDR3 consists of 12 residues. The CDR3 nucleotides read TGCAGCGTTGAAGGCATAGACCACACCATATATTTT. It is translated as CSVEGIDHTIYF.

This clonotype was counted ten times or more. The J gene is TRBJ1-5, the V gene TRBV20-1; 9 bases line up with TRBD1. CDR1 is DFQATT and CDR2 is SNEGSKA in the germline V gene (reference sequence). V lost 0 bases and J lost 1; bases outside the gene matches: 7. The CDR3 has 17 amino acids. The CDR3, as DNA: TGCAGTGCTAGAGATCCCCTCGGACAGGGGAGCAATCAGCCCCAGCATTTT. Translation: CSARDPLGQGSNQPQHF.

V gene TRBV6-6 combines with J gene TRBJ2-3; 9 nucleotides line up with TRBD2. V lost 0 bases, J lost 2 bases, and 6 bases stayed unmatched. This CDR3 is 17 amino acids long. The germline CDR1 and CDR2 sequences are MNHNY and SVGAGI (reference sequence). CDR3 sequence (DNA): TGTGCCAGCAGTTACTCGACAGCGGGGGGCTACACAGATACGCAGTATTTT. This sequence encodes CASSYSTAGGYTDTQYF.

The V gene is TRBV7-9, the J gene TRBJ1-1; D may be TRBD1 (6 bases). The CDR3 extends over 14 amino acids. Per the germline V gene, CDR1 is SEHNR and CDR2 is FQNEAQ (reference sequence). V was cut by 4 bases and J by 9 bases, with 18 bases left in between. CDR3 coding DNA: TGTGCCAGCAGCTCCTCCCGGACAGTCGACCAAGCTTTCTTT. Translating gives CASSSSRTVDQAFF.

This clonotype was recorded at least ten times. This chain connects TRBV4-2 to TRBJ2-3; 8 bases map to TRBD2. Germline lookup yields CDR1 LGHNA and CDR2 YNFKEQ. Trimming cost V 3 bases and J 6 bases; bases outside gene matches: 8. This CDR3 region has 15 residues. DNA for the CDR3: TGTGCCAGCAGCCAGAACGGGGGGGCCGGGGATACGCAGTATTTT. Encoded protein: CASSQNGGAGDTQYF.

There are many counts of this clonotype. The rearrangement links TRBV12-3 or TRBV12-4 to TRBJ2-1; 8 nucleotides match TRBD2. With 7 bases clipped from V and 9 bases from J, the junction kept 8 bases outside the gene matches. This CDR3 contains 13 residues. CDR3: CASKLAGWGEQFF. CDR3 in DNA: TGTGCCAGCAAGTTAGCGGGGTGGGGTGAGCAGTTCTTC.

This clonotype was recorded a few times. This sequence joins TRBV20-1 and TRBJ2-1; a weak D match, TRBD1 (6 bases). This CDR3 is built from 15 residues. V gave up 3 bases and J gave up 2 bases, with 14 bases separating them. Per germline, CDR1 DFQATT and CDR2 SNEGSKA (reference sequence). The CDR3 DNA follows: TGCAGTGCTAGGCCGGACAGCCGAGCCTACAATGAGCAGTTCTTC. Translating it yields CSARPDSRAYNEQFF.

This clonotype occurred a few times. The chain joins TRBV14 to TRBJ2-1; 8 bases are a match to TRBD2. Germline CDR1 is SGHDN and CDR2 is FVKESK. The ends lost 1 base at V and 0 bases at J; junction bases unmatched: 5. This CDR3 is built from 17 residues. In nucleotides, the CDR3 is TGTGCCAGCAGCCAAGTTAAGCGGGGGAGCTCCTACAATGAGCAGTTCTTC. Its protein is CASSQVKRGSSYNEQFF.

This clonotype turned up a few times. The chain carries TRBV29-1 and TRBJ2-3; D might be TRBD1 (6 bases). Deletions cut 3 bases from V and 4 bases from J, with 11 bases between. Germline V gives CDR1 SQVTM, CDR2 ANQGSEA. The CDR3 extends over 13 amino acids. CDR3 in amino acids: CSVEVGAADTQYF. CDR3 DNA: TGCAGCGTTGAGGTGGGGGCCGCAGATACGCAGTATTTT.